This T cell receptor beta chain emerged from a study of T cell responses to AZD1222 COVID-19 vaccine (dated by TCRdb to the early 2020s). Looking at the study overall: AZD1222 recipients with second doses at about 4 weeks or about 12 weeks were pooled, because spike-specific TCR depth and breadth did not differ between schedules. TCR sequencing covered fewer than 250 trial participants: some 210 given two doses of AZD1222 and approximately 26 given two doses of MenACWY control vaccine. Trial participants were enrolled by age into subgroups of 18-55, 56-69 and 70-plus years, and around 150, 28 and 57 TCR-sequenced participants, respectively, were included in these subgroups.

On the study overall, not on this receptor specifically: Most participants were white British and females outnumbered males, and the authors suggested that clonal diversity may have been underestimated. After two AZD1222 doses, both the breadth and the depth of spike-specific TCRs were significantly higher than at day 0 and than in MenACWY recipients. In the small 56-69-year group, the increase in depth fell short of significance, most likely because of low power. Epitopes outside the regions mutated in the B.1.351 and B.1.1.7 variants were reportedly recognized by nearly half of the unique spike-specific TCRs. The whole spike protein was spanned by vaccine-associated CD4 TCRs, and dominant responses were seen in regions 160-218 and 743-854. Conclusions about previously exposed vaccinees are limited because only six or seven AZD1222 recipients were SARS-CoV-2 seropositive at baseline. Because no day 14 peak-response samples were available, repertoires were characterized only after the peak T cell response.

Its CDR3 holds 14 amino acids, cysteine through phenylalanine. Only the CDR3 part of the read is kept: 42 bases, read in frame from the first base. CDR1 and CDR2 are read off the germline V gene as SGHRS and YFSETQ. V is cut by 3 bases and J by 1 base, and the space between the germline ends is 9 bases. Regarding this clone: Its target antigen remains unknown. Qualities for individual bases were not recorded, and no much larger clone is one base off.

The time point label corresponds to: baseline before first vaccination. The vaccinee samples were drawn from two UK trials, COV001 and COV002, one of which was a single-blind randomized controlled phase 2/3 trial testing AZD1222 (ChAdOx1 nCoV-19) in healthy adults. For TCRbeta chain sequencing, PBMC samples were collected from trial participants at day 0 and at day 28 after the second dose. The CDR3 regions of human TCRbeta chains were analyzed by immunosequencing. The study's own analysis went as follows. Repertoire TCRs were matched against a reference library of SARS-CoV-2-specific TCRs generated with the MIRA antigen-specificity platform. Breadth was defined as the fraction of unique TCRs that were SARS-CoV-2-associated. Depth was defined as the fraction of total T cells that were SARS-CoV-2-associated. Each spike-specific TCR was assigned to its reactive spike region and to a CD4 or CD8 class using the MIRA data. Log10-transformed breadth and depth values were compared by one-way ANOVA with Sidak's multiple comparisons tests. Drawn from immuneACCESS, this table holds only the in-frame rearrangements with V and J called that TCRdb kept. Clones are partly lost; checked studies trace under half to an unresolved V gene and leave the rest unexplained. The V and J calls and clone size were taken over from that table, and D and trimming were inferred from the DNA. The sample contains roughly 120,000 clones, about 91% of them found a single time. The biggest ten clones account for approximately 5.4% of the sample.

The starting material was peripheral blood, obtained on day 0 of AZD1222 vaccination. This TCR derives from an adult in good health. Recombination connected TRBV5-1 to TRBJ2-3; the D gene could be either TRBD1 or TRBD2, each agreeing at 5 bases. Here the CDR3 is given as CASSWGSGTDTQYF. The sequenced DNA: TGCGCCAGCAGCTGGGGGTCAGGCACAGATACGCAGTATTTT.